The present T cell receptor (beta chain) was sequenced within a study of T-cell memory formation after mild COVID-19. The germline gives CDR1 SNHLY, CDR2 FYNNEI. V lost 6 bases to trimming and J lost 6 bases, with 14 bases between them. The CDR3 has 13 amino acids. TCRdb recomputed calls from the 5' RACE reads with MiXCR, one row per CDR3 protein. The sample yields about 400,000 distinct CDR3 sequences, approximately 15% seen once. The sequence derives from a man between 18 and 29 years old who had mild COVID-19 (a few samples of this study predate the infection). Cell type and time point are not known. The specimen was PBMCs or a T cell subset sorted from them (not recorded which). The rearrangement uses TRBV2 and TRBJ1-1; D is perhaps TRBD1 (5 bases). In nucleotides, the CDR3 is TGTGCCAGCAGGGGGCACAATTCCCCTGAAGCTTTCTTT. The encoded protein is CASRGHNSPEAFF. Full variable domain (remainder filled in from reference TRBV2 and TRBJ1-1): EPEVTQTPSHQVTQMGQEVILRCVPISNHLYFYWYRQILGQKVEFLVSFYNNEISEKSEIFDDQFSVERPDGSNFTLKIRSTKLEDSAMYFCASRGHNSPEAFFGQGTRLTVV.